This T cell receptor (beta chain) comes out of a study of blood T cell repertoires in COVID-19 (dated by TCRdb to the early 2020s). For context, the study as a whole: Samples from collaborators originated in the United States, Italy and Spain and spanned both the acute and convalescent phases of COVID-19. The material from the prospective study consisted of cDNA or gDNA derived from T cells, B-cell-depleted T cells, or PBMCs. Subjects who had been exposed to COVID-19, were actively infected with it, or had recovered from it provided the deeply sampled blood TCRbeta repertoires that made up the dataset. The repertoires were released in a freely available public database meant as a resource for research on the immune response to SARS-CoV-2. The samples were drawn from the first 160 participants of the ongoing ImmuneRACE study and from some 1,300 subjects provided by 6 global collaborators. A de-identified subject ID, COVID-19 status, age in years and sex were almost always included in the sample metadata. Where HLA class I and class II types were available, the types were taken from metadata supplied by the sample provider, not from assay-based typing.

Whole blood was collected in K2EDTA tubes by collaborating institutions according to the institutions' own protocols. For TCRbeta analysis, collaborators shipped samples in one of three forms: frozen whole blood, isolated PBMCs, or DNA extracted from either of those sample types. TCRbeta CDR3 regions were amplified from genomic DNA by means of the immunoSEQ Assay, a bias-controlled multiplex PCR. The paper's data handling went like this. Within the assay, amplification of reference gene primers was used to estimate how many nucleated cells each sample contained. To quantify the absolute abundance of each unique TCRbeta CDR3 rearrangement, sequence reads were collapsed and filtered. For each sample, productive Simpson clonality was calculated as the square root of Simpson's diversity index over productive rearrangements. TCRdb limited this immuneACCESS table to in-frame rearrangements with V and J called. A share of clones is missing; checked studies link under half to unresolved V genes, and the rest is unexplained. V and J calls and clone size are given by that table; D and trimming were obtained from the DNA. This sample comprises more than 110,000 clones, approximately 78% of them detected only once. Of the sample, 3.5% to 5% falls within the top ten clones.

Including cysteine and phenylalanine, the CDR3 has 13 amino acids. Only the CDR3 portion is preserved as DNA: 39 bases, with reading frame beginning at the first base. V ends up 5 bases short and J 5 bases short, with an unmatched junction base count of 4. Per the germline V gene, SGHDN is the CDR1 and FVKESK is the CDR2. Remarks on this clone: There is no known antigen for this receptor. The record has no base qualities; no much larger clone is one base away.

Broad study findings and their caveats: How much clinical and demographic metadata was included differed by source and by participant, and the metadata was provided uncurated.

The chain couples TRBV14 to TRBJ2-5, and TRBD1 matches 8 of the central bases. The sequence was collected from an elderly woman with acute or convalescent COVID-19. Sequenced sample: peripheral blood. The CDR3 region: CASSRQGWETQYF. At the DNA level, the sequence is TGTGCCAGCAGCAGACAGGGGTGGGAGACCCAGTACTTC.